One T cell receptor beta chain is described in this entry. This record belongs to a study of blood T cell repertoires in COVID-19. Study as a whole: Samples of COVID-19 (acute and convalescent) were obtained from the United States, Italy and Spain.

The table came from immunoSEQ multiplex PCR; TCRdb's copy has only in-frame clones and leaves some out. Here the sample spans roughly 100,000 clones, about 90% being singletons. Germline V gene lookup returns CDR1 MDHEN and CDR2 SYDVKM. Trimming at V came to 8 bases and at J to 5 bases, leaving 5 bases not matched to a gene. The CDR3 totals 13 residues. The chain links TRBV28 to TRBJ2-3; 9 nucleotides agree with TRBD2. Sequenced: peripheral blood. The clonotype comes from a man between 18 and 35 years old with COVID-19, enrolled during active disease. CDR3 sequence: CASRAGGIDTQYF. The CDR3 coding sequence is TGTGCCAGCCGGGCGGGAGGGATAGATACGCAGTATTTT.